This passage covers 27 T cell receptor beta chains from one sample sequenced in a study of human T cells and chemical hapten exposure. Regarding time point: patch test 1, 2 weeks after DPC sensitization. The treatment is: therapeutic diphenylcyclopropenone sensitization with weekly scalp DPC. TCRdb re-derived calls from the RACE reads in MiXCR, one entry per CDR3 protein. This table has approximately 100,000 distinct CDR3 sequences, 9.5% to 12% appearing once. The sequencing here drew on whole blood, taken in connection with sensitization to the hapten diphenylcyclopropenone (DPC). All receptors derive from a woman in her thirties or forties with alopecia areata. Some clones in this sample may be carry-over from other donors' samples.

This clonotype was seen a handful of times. CDR3 in amino acids: CASSPIGLSNEKLFF. CDR3 nucleotides: TGTGCCAGCTCACCAATCGGGTTATCTAATGAAAAACTGTTTTTT. V and J are TRBV18 and TRBJ1-4; unclear D gene. The germline V and J ends were trimmed by 2 bases and 3 bases, with 10 bases remaining between them. This CDR3 comprises 15 residues. Germline CDR1 is KGHSH and CDR2 is LQKENI.

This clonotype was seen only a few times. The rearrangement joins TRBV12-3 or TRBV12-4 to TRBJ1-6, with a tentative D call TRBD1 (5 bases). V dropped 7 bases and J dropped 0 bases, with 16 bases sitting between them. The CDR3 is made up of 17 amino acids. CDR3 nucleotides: TGTGCCAGCAACCCCGGGACCGAAATCTCCTATAATTCACCCCTCCACTTT. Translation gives CASNPGTEISYNSPLHF.

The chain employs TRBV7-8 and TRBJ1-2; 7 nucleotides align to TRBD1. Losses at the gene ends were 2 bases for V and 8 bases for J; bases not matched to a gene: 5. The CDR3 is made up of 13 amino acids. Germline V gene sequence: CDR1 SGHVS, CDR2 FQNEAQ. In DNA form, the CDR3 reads TGTGCCAGCAGCTTACAGGGGGGTACCGGCTACACCTTC. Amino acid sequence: CASSLQGGTGYTF.

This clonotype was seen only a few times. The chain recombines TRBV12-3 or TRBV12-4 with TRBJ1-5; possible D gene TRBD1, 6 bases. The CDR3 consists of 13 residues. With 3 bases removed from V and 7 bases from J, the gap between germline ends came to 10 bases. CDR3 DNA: TGTGCCAGCAGTTTGAGGACAGACCAGCCCCAGCATTTT. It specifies CASSLRTDQPQHF.

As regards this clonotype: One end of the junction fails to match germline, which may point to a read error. DNA of the CDR3: TGTGCCAGCATCTTAGGACTAGTTGGAGATACGCAGTATTTT. Its translation: CASILGLVGDTQYF. The J gene is TRBJ2-3, the V gene TRBV7-9; 7 bases fit TRBD2. This CDR3 has 14 amino acids. Germline V CDR1 and CDR2: SEHNR, FQNEAQ (reference sequence).

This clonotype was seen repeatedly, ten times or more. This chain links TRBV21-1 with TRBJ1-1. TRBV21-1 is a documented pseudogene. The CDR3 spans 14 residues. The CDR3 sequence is CASSISTGNTEAFF. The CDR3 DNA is TGTGCCAGCAGCATTTCCACGGGGAACACTGAAGCTTTCTTT.

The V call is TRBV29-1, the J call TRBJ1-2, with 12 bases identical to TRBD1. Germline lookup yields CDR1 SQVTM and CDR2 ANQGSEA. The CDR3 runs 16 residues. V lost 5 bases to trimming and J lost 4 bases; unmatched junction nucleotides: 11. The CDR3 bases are TGCAGCGTTCTCATCCCCGGGACAGGGGGCGTCTATGGCTACACCTTC. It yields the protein CSVLIPGTGGVYGYTF.

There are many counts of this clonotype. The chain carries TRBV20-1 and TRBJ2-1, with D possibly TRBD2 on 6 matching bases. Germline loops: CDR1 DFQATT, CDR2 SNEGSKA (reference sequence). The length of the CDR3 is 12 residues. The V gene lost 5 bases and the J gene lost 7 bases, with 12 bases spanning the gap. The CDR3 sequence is CSAAAGRNEQFF. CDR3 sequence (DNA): TGCAGTGCTGCGGCCGGGAGAAATGAGCAGTTCTTC.

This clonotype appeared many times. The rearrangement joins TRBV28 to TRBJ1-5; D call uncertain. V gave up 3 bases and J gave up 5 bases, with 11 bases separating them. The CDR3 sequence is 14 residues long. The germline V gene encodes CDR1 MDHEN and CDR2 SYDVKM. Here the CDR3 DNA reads TGTGCCAGCAGTTTGGAAGGGCTCGATCAGCCCCAGCATTTT. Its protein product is CASSLEGLDQPQHF.

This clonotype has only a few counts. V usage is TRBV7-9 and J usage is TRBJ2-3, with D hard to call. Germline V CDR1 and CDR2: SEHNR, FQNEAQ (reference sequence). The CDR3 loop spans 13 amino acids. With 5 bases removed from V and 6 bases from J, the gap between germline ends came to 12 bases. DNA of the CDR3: TGTGCCAGCAGCCTGGGCCAGCTGGATACGCAGTATTTT. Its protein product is CASSLGQLDTQYF.

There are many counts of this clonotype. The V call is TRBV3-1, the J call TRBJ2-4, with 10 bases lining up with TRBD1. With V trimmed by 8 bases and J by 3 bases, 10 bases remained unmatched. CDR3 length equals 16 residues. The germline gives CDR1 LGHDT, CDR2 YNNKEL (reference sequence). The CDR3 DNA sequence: TGTGCCAGCGGAACCGGGACAGGGGTGGGCAAAAACATTCAGTACTTC. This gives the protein CASGTGTGVGKNIQYF.

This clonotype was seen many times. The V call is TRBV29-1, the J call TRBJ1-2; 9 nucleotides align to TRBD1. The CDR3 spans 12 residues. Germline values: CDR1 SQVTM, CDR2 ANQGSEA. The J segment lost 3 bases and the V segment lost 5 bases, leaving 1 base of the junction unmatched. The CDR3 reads CSVRTGDYGYTF. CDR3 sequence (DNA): TGCAGCGTTAGGACAGGGGACTATGGCTACACCTTC.

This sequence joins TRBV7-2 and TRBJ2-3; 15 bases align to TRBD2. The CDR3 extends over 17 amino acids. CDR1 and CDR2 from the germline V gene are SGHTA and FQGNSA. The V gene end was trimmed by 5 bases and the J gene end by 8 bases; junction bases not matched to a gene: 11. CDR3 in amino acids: CASSPIGTSGGSGTQYF. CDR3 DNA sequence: TGTGCCAGCAGCCCAATAGGGACTAGCGGGGGGAGCGGTACGCAGTATTTT. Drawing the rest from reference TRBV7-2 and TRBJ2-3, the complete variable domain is GAGVSQSPSNKVTEKGKDVELRCDPISGHTALYWYRQSLGQGLEFLIYFQGNSAPDKSGLPSDRFSAERTGGSVSTLTIQRTQQEDSAVYLCASSPIGTSGGSGTQYFGPGTRLTVL.

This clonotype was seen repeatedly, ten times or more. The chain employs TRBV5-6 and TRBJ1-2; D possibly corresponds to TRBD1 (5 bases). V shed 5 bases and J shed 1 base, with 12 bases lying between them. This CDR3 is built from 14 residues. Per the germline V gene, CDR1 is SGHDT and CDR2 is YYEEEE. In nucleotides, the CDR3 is TGTGCCAGCAGTCCAGGGATTGATAACTATGGCTACACCTTC. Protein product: CASSPGIDNYGYTF.

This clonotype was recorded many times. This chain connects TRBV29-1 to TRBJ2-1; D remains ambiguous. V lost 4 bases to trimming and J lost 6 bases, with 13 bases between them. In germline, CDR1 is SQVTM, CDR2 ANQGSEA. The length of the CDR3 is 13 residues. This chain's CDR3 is CSVGEAPRNEQFF. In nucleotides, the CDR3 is TGCAGCGTTGGAGAAGCTCCCCGCAATGAGCAGTTCTTC.

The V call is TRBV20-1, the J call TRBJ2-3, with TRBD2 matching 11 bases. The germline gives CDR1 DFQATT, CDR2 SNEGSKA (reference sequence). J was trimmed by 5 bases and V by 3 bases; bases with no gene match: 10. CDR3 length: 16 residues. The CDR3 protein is CSARTTSGIPGDTQYF. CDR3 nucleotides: TGCAGTGCTAGGACGACTAGCGGGATACCCGGAGATACGCAGTATTTT.

For the CDR3, the DNA is TGTGCCAGCACCCCACCCGGGAAGCTAGCGTCCCATGAGCAGTTCTTC. It encodes CASTPPGKLASHEQFF. The chain combines TRBV6-2 or TRBV6-3 with TRBJ2-1, with D perhaps matching TRBD2 (6 bases). V lost 7 bases and J lost 8, with 24 bases in between. Germline V gene sequence: CDR1 MNHEY, CDR2 SVGEGT. This CDR3 region has 16 residues.

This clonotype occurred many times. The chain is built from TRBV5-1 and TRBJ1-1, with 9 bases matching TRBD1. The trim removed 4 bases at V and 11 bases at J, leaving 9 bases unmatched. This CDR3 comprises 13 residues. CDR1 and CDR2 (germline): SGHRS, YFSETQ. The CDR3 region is CASSGTGIAGAFF. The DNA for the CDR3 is TGCGCCAGCAGCGGGACAGGGATCGCCGGGGCTTTCTTT.

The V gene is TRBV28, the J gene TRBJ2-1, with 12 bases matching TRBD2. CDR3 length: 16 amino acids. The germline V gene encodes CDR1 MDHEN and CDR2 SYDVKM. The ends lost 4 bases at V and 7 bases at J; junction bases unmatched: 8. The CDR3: CASSSASGRAENEQFF. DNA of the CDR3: TGTGCCAGCAGTTCAGCTAGCGGGAGGGCCGAGAATGAGCAGTTCTTC.

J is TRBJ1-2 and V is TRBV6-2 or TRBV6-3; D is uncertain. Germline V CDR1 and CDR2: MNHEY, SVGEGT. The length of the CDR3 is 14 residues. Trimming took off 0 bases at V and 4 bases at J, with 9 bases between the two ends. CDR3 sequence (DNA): TGTGCCAGCAGTTACTCCACGGACCGCTATGGCTACACCTTC. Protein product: CASSYSTDRYGYTF.

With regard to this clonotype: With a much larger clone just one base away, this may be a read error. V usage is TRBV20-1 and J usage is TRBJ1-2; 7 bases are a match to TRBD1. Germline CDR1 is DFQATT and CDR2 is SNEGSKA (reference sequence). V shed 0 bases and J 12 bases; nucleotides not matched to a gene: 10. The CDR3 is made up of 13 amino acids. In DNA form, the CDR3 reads TGCAGTGCTAGAGATTTCAGTGGAGGGGGCGACACCTTC. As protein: CSARDFSGGGDTF.

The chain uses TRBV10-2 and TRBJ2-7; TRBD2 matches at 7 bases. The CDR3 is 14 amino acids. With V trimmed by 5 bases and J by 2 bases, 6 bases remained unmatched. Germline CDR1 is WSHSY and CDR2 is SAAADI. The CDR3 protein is CASSQRGRAYEQYF. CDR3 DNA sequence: TGCGCCAGCAGTCAGCGGGGTAGGGCCTACGAGCAGTACTTC.

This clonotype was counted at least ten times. CDR3 protein: CASSPRRAGYNEQFF. CDR3 sequence (DNA): TGTGCCAGCAGCCCACGAAGAGCCGGATACAATGAGCAGTTCTTC. This chain uses TRBV7-2 with TRBJ2-1; D gene unclear. Germline CDR1 is SGHTA and CDR2 is FQGNSA. The ends were cut back, 5 bases at V and 4 bases at J, with 15 bases in the middle. The CDR3 extends over 15 amino acids.

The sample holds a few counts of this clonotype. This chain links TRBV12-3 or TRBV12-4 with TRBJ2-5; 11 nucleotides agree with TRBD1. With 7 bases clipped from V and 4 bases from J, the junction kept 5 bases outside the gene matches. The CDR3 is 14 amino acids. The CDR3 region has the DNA TGTGCCAGCAACCCGGACAGGGGGCTAGAGACCCAGTACTTC. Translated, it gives CASNPDRGLETQYF.

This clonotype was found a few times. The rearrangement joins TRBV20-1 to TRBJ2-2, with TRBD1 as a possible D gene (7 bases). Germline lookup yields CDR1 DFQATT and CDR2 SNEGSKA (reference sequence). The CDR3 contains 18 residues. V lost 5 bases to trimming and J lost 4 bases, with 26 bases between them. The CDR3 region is CSAAPGTATGDLTGELFF. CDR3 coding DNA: TGCAGTGCTGCCCCGGGGACTGCAACAGGGGACCTCACCGGGGAGCTGTTTTTT.

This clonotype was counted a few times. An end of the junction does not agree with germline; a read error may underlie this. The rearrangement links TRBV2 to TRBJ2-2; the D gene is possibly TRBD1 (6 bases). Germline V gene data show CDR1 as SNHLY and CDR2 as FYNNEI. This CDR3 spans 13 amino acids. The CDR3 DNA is TGTGCCAGCAGTGCTACAGGGCCCGGGGAGCCGTTTTTT. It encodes CASSATGPGEPFF.

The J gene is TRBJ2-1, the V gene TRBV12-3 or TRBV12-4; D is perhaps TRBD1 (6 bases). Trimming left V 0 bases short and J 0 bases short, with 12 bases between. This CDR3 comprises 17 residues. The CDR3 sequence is CASSLAQGRASYNEQFF. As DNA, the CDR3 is TGTGCCAGCAGTTTAGCGCAGGGGCGAGCCTCCTACAATGAGCAGTTCTTC.